The rows below give T cell receptor beta chains drawn from one sample of a study of vaccination and CD4 T cells after COVID-19. The antigens of these receptors remain unknown. TCRdb redid the calling of the PCR reads with MiXCR, one entry per CDR3 protein. The table shows 22,000 or so distinct CDR3 sequences, with about 30% occurring only once. Input material: cultured CD4+ T cells from blood. These receptors originate from a human donor with COVID-19. Each CDR3 is given with its conserved first and last residue. The order of the fields is J gene, V gene, CDR3 protein.

>TRBJ2-1|TRBV10-1
CASSEGANRFSSYNEQFF
>TRBJ2-7|TRBV7-2
CASSLRQPSYEQYF
>TRBJ2-2|TRBV19
CASGKRQARTGELFF
>TRBJ2-7|TRBV11-3
CASSSGQGERAYEQYF
>TRBJ1-5|TRBV6-1
CASSEHAIPPQHF
>TRBJ1-2|TRBV12-3/TRBV12-4
CASSFMSVSGHGYTF
>TRBJ2-4|TRBV29-1
CSALGGGTKNIQYF
>TRBJ1-5|TRBV19
CTSMAYQPQHF
>TRBJ1-2|TRBV7-2
CASSLRQSGSVGYTF
>TRBJ2-7|TRBV15
CATSRERDEQYF
>TRBJ1-1|TRBV5-1
CASSLGLGLGTEAFF
>TRBJ1-4|TRBV12-3/TRBV12-4
CASSLALGGRALFF
>TRBJ2-2|TRBV6-5
CASSYEGAYTGELFF
>TRBJ2-3|TRBV6-5
CASSYTGVGTDTQYF
>TRBJ2-7|TRBV7-8
CASSLAAGNHYEQYF
>TRBJ2-3|TRBV10-1
CASGEVGEDTQYF
>TRBJ1-2|TRBV28
CASTRPGTNYGYTF
>TRBJ2-7|TRBV20-1
CSASGVAGGQYEQYF
>TRBJ1-6|TRBV19
CASSIQGYNSPLHF
>TRBJ1-3|TRBV11-2
CASSRNGDGRLGNTIYF
>TRBJ2-3|TRBV9
CASGGAVDDTQYF
>TRBJ2-3|TRBV20-1
CSAPDLRNSTDTQYF
>TRBJ2-4|TRBV7-6
CASSPTSGGALAKNIQYF
>TRBJ1-1|TRBV7-9
CASSAGLREPHEAFF
>TRBJ2-4|TRBV11-1
CASSLGRSKNIQYF
>TRBJ2-2|TRBV15
CATSNQRGLTGELFF
>TRBJ2-2|TRBV15
CATSRGGIAAGELFF